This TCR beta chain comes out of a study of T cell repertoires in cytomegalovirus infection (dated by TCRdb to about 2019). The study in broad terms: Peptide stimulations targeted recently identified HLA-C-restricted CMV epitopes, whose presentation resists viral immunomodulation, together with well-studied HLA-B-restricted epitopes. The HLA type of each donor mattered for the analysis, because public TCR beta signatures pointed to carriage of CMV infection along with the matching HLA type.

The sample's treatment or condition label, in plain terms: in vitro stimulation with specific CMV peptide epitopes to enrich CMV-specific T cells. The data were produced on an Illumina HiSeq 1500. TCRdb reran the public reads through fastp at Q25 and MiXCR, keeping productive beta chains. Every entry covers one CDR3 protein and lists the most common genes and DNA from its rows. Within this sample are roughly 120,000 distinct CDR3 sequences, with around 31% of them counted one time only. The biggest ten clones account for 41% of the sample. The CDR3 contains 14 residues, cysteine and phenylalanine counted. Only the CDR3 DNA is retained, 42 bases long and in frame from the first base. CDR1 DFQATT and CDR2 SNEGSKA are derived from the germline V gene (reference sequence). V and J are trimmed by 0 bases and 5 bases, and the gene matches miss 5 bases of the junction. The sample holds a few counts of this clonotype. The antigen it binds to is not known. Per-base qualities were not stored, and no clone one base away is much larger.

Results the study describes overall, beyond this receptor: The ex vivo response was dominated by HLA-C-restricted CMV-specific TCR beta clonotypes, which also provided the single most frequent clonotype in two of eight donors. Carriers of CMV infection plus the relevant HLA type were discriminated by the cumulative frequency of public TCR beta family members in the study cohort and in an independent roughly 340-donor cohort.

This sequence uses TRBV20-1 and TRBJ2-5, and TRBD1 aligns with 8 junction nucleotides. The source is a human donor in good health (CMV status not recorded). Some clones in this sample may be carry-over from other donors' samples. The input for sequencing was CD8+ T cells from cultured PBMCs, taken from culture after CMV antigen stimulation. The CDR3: CSARETGGWETQYF. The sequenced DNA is TGCAGTGCTAGAGAAACAGGGGGTTGGGAGACCCAGTACTTC.